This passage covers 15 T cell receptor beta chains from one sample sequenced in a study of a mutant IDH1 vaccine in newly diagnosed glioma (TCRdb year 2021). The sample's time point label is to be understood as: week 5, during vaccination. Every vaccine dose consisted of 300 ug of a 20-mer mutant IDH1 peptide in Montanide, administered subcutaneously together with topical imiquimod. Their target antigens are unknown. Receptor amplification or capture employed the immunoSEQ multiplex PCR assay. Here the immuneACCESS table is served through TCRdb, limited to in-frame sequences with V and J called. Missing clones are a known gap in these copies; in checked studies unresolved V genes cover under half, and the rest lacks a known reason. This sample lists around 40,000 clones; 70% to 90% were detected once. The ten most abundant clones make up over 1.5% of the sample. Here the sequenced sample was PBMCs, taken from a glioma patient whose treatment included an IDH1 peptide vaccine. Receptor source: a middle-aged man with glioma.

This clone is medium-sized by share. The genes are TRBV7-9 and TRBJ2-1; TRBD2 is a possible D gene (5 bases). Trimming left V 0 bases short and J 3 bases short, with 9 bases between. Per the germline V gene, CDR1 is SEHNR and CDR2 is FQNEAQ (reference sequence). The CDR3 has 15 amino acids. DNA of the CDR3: TGTGCCAGCAGCTTAGCGGGAGTCGGCTACAATGAGCAGTTCTTC. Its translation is CASSLAGVGYNEQFF.

CDR3 region: CASSEDRGTEAFF. The CDR3 DNA reads TGTGCCAGCAGTGAAGATCGGGGCACTGAAGCTTTCTTT. V is TRBV6-1 and J is TRBJ1-1, with no clear D. The germline V gene has CDR1 MNHNS and CDR2 SASEGT. The CDR3 length is 13 residues. The V end was cut by 1 base, the J end by 4 bases, with 7 bases between.

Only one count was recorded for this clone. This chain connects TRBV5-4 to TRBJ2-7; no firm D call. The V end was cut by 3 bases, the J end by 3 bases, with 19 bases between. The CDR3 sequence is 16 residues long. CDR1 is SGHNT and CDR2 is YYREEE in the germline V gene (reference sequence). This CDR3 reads CASSSQILLGDYEQYF. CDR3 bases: TGTGCCAGCAGCTCGCAGATTTTATTAGGAGACTACGAGCAGTACTTC. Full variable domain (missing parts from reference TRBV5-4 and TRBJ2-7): ETGVTQSPTHLIKTRGQQVTLRCSSQSGHNTVSWYQQALGQGPQFIFQYYREEENGRGNFPPRFSGLQFPNYSSELNVNALELDDSALYLCASSSQILLGDYEQYFGPGTRLTVT.

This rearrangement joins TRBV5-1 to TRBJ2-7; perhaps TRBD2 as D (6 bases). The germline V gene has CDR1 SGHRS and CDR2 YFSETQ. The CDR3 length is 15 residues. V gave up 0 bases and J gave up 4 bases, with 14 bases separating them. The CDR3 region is CASSLALAGLYEQYF. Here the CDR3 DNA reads TGCGCCAGCAGCTTGGCCCTGGCGGGACTTTACGAGCAGTACTTC.

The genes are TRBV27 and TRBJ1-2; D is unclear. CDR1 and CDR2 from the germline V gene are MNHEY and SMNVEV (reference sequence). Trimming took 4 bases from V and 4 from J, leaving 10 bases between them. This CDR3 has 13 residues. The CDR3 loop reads CASSSIQSYGYTF. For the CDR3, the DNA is TGTGCCAGCAGTTCGATACAAAGCTATGGCTACACCTTC.

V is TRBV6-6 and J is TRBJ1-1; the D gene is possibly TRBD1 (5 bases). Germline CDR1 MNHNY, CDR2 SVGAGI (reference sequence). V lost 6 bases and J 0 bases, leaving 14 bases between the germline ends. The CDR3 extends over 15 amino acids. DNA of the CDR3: TGTGCCAGCAGCACTGTAACGGGGGTGAACACTGAAGCTTTCTTT. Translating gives CASSTVTGVNTEAFF.

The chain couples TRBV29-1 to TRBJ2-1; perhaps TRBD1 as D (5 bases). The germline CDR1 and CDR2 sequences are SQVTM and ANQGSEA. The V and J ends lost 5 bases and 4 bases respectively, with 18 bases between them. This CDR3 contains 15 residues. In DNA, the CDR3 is TGCAGCGTTAATACGCCCCAACGACAGTACAATGAGCAGTTCTTC. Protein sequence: CSVNTPQRQYNEQFF.

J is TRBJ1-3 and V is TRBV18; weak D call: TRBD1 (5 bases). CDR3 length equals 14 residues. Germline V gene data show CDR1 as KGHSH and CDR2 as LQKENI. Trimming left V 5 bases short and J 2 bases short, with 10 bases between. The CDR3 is CASSSDITGNTIYF. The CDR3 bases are TGTGCCAGCTCATCGGACATAACTGGAAACACCATATATTTT.

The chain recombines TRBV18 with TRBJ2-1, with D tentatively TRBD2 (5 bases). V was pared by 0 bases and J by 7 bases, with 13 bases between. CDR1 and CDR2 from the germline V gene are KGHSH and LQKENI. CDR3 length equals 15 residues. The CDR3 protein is CASSPPVGLRNEQFF. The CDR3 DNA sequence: TGTGCCAGCTCACCACCGGTTGGACTTAGGAATGAGCAGTTCTTC.

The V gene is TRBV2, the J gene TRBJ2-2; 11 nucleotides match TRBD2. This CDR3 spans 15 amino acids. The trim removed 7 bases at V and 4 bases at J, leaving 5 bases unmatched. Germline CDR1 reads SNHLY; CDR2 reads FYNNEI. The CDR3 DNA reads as TGTGCCAGCATTCAGACTAGCGGGGCCACCGGGGAGCTGTTTTTT. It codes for CASIQTSGATGELFF.

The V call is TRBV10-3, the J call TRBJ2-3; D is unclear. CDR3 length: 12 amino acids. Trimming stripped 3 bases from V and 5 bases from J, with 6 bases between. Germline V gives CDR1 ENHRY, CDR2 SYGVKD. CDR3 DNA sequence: TGTGCCATCAGTGATTTTGGAGATACGCAGTATTTT. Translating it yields CAISDFGDTQYF.

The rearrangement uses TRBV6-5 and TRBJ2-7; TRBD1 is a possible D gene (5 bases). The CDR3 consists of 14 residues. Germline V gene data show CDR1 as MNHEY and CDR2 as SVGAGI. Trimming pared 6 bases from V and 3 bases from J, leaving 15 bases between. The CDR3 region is CASRTQGLRYEQYF. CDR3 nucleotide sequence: TGTGCCAGCAGAACCCAGGGTCTGCGCTACGAGCAGTACTTC.

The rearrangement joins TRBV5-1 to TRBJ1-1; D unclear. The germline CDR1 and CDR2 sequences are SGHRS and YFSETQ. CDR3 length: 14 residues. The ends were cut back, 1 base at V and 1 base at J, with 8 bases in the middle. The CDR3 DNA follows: TGCGCCAGCAGCTTGCGACCGGAGAACACTGAAGCTTTCTTT. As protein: CASSLRPENTEAFF.

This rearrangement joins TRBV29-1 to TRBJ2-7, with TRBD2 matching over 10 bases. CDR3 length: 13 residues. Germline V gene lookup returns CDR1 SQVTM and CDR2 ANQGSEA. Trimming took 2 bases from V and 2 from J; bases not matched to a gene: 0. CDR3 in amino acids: CSVELAGAYEQYF. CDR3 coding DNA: TGCAGCGTTGAACTAGCGGGGGCCTACGAGCAGTACTTC.

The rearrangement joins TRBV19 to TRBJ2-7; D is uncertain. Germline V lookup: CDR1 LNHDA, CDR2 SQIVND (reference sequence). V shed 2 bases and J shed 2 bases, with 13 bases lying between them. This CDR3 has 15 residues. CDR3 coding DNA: TGTGCCAGTAGTATAATAGCAGGTAGTACCTACGAGCAGTACTTC. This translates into CASSIIAGSTYEQYF.